These 27 T cell receptor beta chains were all obtained from the same sample, sequenced in a study of graft-versus-host responses after intestinal transplantation. Antigens for these TCRs are unknown. Sequencing used immunoSEQ multiplex PCR; TCRdb keeps in-frame clones, though not all of them. The sample records about 100,000 clones, around 91% being singletons. This specimen was unstimulated CD4+ T cells sorted from spleen or lymph node cells, taken before transplant. The receptors originated from a human donor who was the organ donor for an intestinal transplant.

The chain recombines TRBV27 with TRBJ2-7, with D possibly TRBD2 on 6 matching bases. Germline CDR1 and CDR2: MNHEY and SMNVEV (reference sequence). The CDR3 is 13 amino acids. Trimming left V 3 bases short and J 1 base short, with 7 bases between. Here the CDR3 reads CASSFGGSYEQYF. CDR3 nucleotide sequence: TGTGCCAGCAGTTTCGGGGGTTCCTACGAGCAGTACTTC.

This chain joins TRBV19 and TRBJ1-5, with TRBD1 matching 8 bases. Trimming at V came to 5 bases and at J to 5 bases, leaving 5 bases not matched to a gene. The germline gives CDR1 LNHDA, CDR2 SQIVND (reference sequence). This CDR3 is 14 amino acids long. The CDR3 nucleotides are TGTGCCAGTAGTCAAGGACAGGGCTATCAGCCCCAGCATTTT. Amino acids: CASSQGQGYQPQHF.

The chain has TRBV6-6 and TRBJ1-2; TRBD1 is a possible D gene (5 bases). Germline CDR1 is MNHNY and CDR2 is SVGAGI (reference sequence). Between the trimmed V and J ends, which lost 6 bases and 3 bases, there was a span of 11 bases. The CDR3 runs 13 residues. The CDR3 region has the DNA TGTGCCAGCAGACAGACAGCAGACTATGGCTACACCTTC. It specifies CASRQTADYGYTF.

The chain recombines TRBV5-4 with TRBJ2-5; maybe TRBD1 (6 bases). Germline V lookup: CDR1 SGHNT, CDR2 YYREEE (reference sequence). The CDR3 sequence is 17 residues long. V was shortened by 0 bases and J by 4 bases, with 19 bases between the two germline ends. The CDR3 DNA sequence: TGTGCCAGCAGCTTGGAAGGGGTCAGGGGTAATGGAGAGACCCAGTACTTC. Translation gives CASSLEGVRGNGETQYF. The full variable domain, its missing parts supplied by reference TRBV5-4 and TRBJ2-5, is ETGVTQSPTHLIKTRGQQVTLRCSSQSGHNTVSWYQQALGQGPQFIFQYYREEENGRGNFPPRFSGLQFPNYSSELNVNALELDDSALYLCASSLEGVRGNGETQYFGPGTRLLVL.

The chain recombines TRBV10-3 with TRBJ2-7, with 7 bases aligning to TRBD1. The CDR3 loop spans 16 amino acids. After removal of 4 bases from V and 5 bases from J, the junction contained 14 bases not matched to a gene. The germline CDR1 and CDR2 sequences are ENHRY and SYGVKD. CDR3 in DNA: TGTGCCATCAGTGTGATAAAGGGGGCGCAGATGAACGAGCAGTACTTC. It is translated as CAISVIKGAQMNEQYF.

The rearrangement links TRBV18 to TRBJ1-1; 10 bases agree with TRBD1. The V gene's germline CDR1 is KGHSH and CDR2 LQKENI. The trim removed 4 bases at V and 5 bases at J, leaving 4 bases unmatched. The CDR3 runs to 14 residues. The CDR3 loop is CASSRQGARTEAFF. The CDR3 coding sequence is TGTGCCAGCTCACGACAGGGGGCGCGGACTGAAGCTTTCTTT.

The chain recombines TRBV9 with TRBJ2-7; 8 nucleotides match TRBD2. CDR1 SGDLS and CDR2 YYNGEE come from the germline V gene. After removal of 3 bases from V and 6 bases from J, the junction contained 8 bases not matched to a gene. The CDR3 consists of 14 residues. CDR3 sequence (DNA): TGTGCCAGCAGCGCCCTCGGGGGGGCGGGCGAGCAGTACTTC. This codes for CASSALGGAGEQYF. The entire variable domain, with the rest obtained from reference TRBV9 and TRBJ2-7, is as follows: DSGVTQTPKHLITATGQRVTLRCSPRSGDLSVYWYQQSLDQGLQFLIQYYNGEERAKGNILERFSAQQFPDLHSELNLSSLELGDSALYFCASSALGGAGEQYFGPGTRLTVT.

The chain combines TRBV27 with TRBJ1-6, with D uncertain. Trimming took 6 bases from V and 3 from J, leaving 12 bases between them. This CDR3 is 15 amino acids long. Germline V gene sequence: CDR1 MNHEY, CDR2 SMNVEV (reference sequence). CDR3 DNA: TGTGCCAGCAGCCCGAAGAGACTCTATAATTCACCCCTCCACTTT. It codes for CASSPKRLYNSPLHF.

The genes are TRBV6-4 and TRBJ2-7; tentatively, D is TRBD1 (5 bases). The CDR3 contains 13 residues. CDR1 MRHNA and CDR2 SNTAGT come from the germline V gene. The V end lost 7 bases, the J end lost 6 bases, and 16 bases lay between the germline ends. The CDR3 sequence is CASTRTKLSEQYF. The CDR3 DNA is TGTGCCAGCACGAGGACAAAGCTTAGCGAGCAGTACTTC.

To note about this clone: One junction end does not reproduce the germline sequence, and a read error may be involved. The J gene is TRBJ2-7, the V gene TRBV29-1; 10 bases match TRBD1. Germline V gene lookup returns CDR1 SQVTM and CDR2 ANQGSEA. The CDR3 has 14 residues. DNA of the CDR3: TGCAGCGTTCAAGACAGGGGGCGTTACAACGAGCAGTACTTC. This translates into CSVQDRGRYNEQYF.

A single count supports this clone. This rearrangement joins TRBV6-5 to TRBJ2-5, with 7 bases that match TRBD2. V was pared by 6 bases and J by 6 bases, with 7 bases of the junction left unmatched. The CDR3 has 13 amino acids. CDR1 and CDR2 from the germline V gene are MNHEY and SVGAGI. The CDR3 sequence: CASRPGGRKTQYF. The DNA of the CDR3 is TGTGCCAGCAGGCCCGGGGGGAGGAAGACCCAGTACTTC.

The chain is built from TRBV4-2 and TRBJ1-5; D uncertain. Germline CDR1 and CDR2: LGHNA and YNFKEQ. This CDR3 is built from 12 residues. V was shortened by 2 bases and J by 11 bases, with 10 bases between the two germline ends. CDR3 sequence reads: CASSQNSGAQHF. CDR3 nucleotide sequence: TGTGCCAGCAGCCAAAACAGTGGCGCCCAGCATTTT.

This clone was counted once. The J gene is TRBJ2-1, the V gene TRBV4-2, with 13 bases fitting TRBD2. The CDR3 has 18 amino acids. Germline V gives CDR1 LGHNA, CDR2 YNFKEQ. The trim removed 0 bases at V and 5 bases at J, leaving 7 bases unmatched. The CDR3 sequence is CASSQDLPTSGGDNEQFF. DNA for the CDR3: TGTGCCAGCAGCCAAGATCTCCCCACTAGCGGGGGGGACAATGAGCAGTTCTTC.

This chain links TRBV27 with TRBJ1-2, with 8 bases fitting TRBD1. The V and J ends lost 3 bases and 5 bases, in that order; junction bases with no gene match: 14. Germline CDR1 is MNHEY and CDR2 is SMNVEV (reference sequence). This CDR3 spans 17 amino acids. This CDR3 reads CASSLLASTGASYGYTF. The CDR3 coding sequence is TGTGCCAGCAGTTTGCTGGCCTCGACAGGGGCTTCATATGGCTACACCTTC.

The gene calls are TRBV7-2 and TRBJ1-2; unclear D gene. Germline CDR1 SGHTA, CDR2 FQGNSA. The CDR3 consists of 13 residues. V lost 7 bases, J lost 8 bases, and 17 bases lay in between. CDR3 in amino acids: CASTPAGMEGYTF. CDR3 in DNA: TGTGCCAGCACCCCGGCGGGGATGGAGGGCTACACCTTC.

The chain joins TRBV6-4 to TRBJ1-1; weak D call: TRBD1 (6 bases). Trimming took off 5 bases at V and 3 bases at J, with 19 bases between the two ends. This CDR3 has 16 residues. CDR1 is MRHNA and CDR2 is SNTAGT in the germline V gene. CDR3 sequence (DNA): TGTGCCAGCAGTTATTCACAGGGCCCCCCTTACACTGAAGCTTTCTTT. Protein: CASSYSQGPPYTEAFF.

This chain joins TRBV4-1 and TRBJ1-1; 9 nucleotides line up with TRBD1. After removal of 4 bases from V and 1 base from J, the junction contained 4 bases not matched to a gene. The CDR3 consists of 15 residues. Germline V gives CDR1 MGHRA, CDR2 YSYEKL. The CDR3 DNA sequence: TGCGCCAGCAGCCCTGGACAGGGGTCGAACACTGAAGCTTTCTTT. Protein product: CASSPGQGSNTEAFF.

The chain links TRBV7-2 to TRBJ2-5, with 7 bases lining up with TRBD1. CDR3 length: 13 residues. With 5 bases clipped from V and 2 bases from J, the junction kept 2 bases outside the gene matches. From germline, CDR1 is SGHTA and CDR2 FQGNSA. For the CDR3, the DNA is TGTGCCAGCAGCATGGGACAGCAAGAGACCCAGTACTTC. This encodes CASSMGQQETQYF. Full variable domain (remainder filled in from reference TRBV7-2 and TRBJ2-5): GAGVSQSPSNKVTEKGKDVELRCDPISGHTALYWYRQSLGQGLEFLIYFQGNSAPDKSGLPSDRFSAERTGGSVSTLTIQRTQQEDSAVYLCASSMGQQETQYFGPGTRLLVL.

This rearrangement joins TRBV7-2 to TRBJ1-3; a possible D gene is TRBD1 (5 bases). Germline CDR1 and CDR2: SGHTA and FQGNSA. Trimming took off 4 bases at V and 0 bases at J, with 16 bases between the two ends. The CDR3 is 17 residues long. CDR3 DNA sequence: TGTGCCAGCAGCTCGCGGAGAACAGGATCCTCTGGAAACACCATATATTTT. It yields the protein CASSSRRTGSSGNTIYF.

The chain uses TRBV4-2 and TRBJ2-3; 11 nucleotides agree with TRBD2. CDR1 LGHNA and CDR2 YNFKEQ come from the germline V gene. Trimming took 4 bases from V and 0 from J; bases not matched to a gene: 9. The CDR3 contains 18 residues. Here the CDR3 DNA reads TGTGCCAGCAGCCCAACGGGTACTAGCGGGGGAAGCACAGATACGCAGTATTTT. Encoded protein: CASSPTGTSGGSTDTQYF.

The gene calls are TRBV18 and TRBJ2-1; the D gene is possibly TRBD2 (6 bases). The CDR3 contains 13 residues. Germline CDR1 is KGHSH and CDR2 is LQKENI. The V end lost 3 bases, the J end lost 6 bases, and 9 bases lay between the germline ends. The CDR3 DNA is TGTGCCAGCTCACCGCAGGGACTCAATGAGCAGTTCTTC. Translation: CASSPQGLNEQFF.

The chain couples TRBV19 to TRBJ2-2; a weak D match, TRBD2 (6 bases). The length of the CDR3 is 11 residues. V gave up 7 bases and J gave up 7 bases, with 7 bases separating them. The germline V gene has CDR1 LNHDA and CDR2 SQIVND (reference sequence). The chain's CDR3 is CASKGGGELFF. The CDR3 DNA reads as TGTGCCAGTAAGGGAGGCGGGGAGCTGTTTTTT.

The rearrangement links TRBV7-9 to TRBJ1-4; D call uncertain. Trimming left V 4 bases short and J 2 bases short, with 8 bases between. This CDR3 region has 14 residues. Germline V gives CDR1 SEHNR, CDR2 FQNEAQ (reference sequence). CDR3 sequence: CASSSYETNEKLFF. The CDR3, as DNA: TGTGCCAGCAGCTCCTACGAGACTAATGAAAAACTGTTTTTT.

The V and J genes are TRBV19 and TRBJ1-5, with 7 bases aligning to TRBD1. The CDR3 has 11 residues. In germline, CDR1 is LNHDA, CDR2 SQIVND (reference sequence). After removal of 10 bases from V and 8 bases from J, the junction contained 5 bases not matched to a gene. The CDR3 nucleotides are TGTGCCACAGGGGGTGCAGAGCCCCAGCATTTT. It encodes CATGGAEPQHF.

The CDR3: CASSVGQGALYEQYF. In DNA form, the CDR3 reads TGTGCCAGCAGCGTGGGACAGGGGGCTCTCTACGAGCAGTACTTC. V gene TRBV9 combines with J gene TRBJ2-7, with 12 bases identical to TRBD1. Germline assignment: CDR1 SGDLS and CDR2 YYNGEE. The CDR3 extends over 15 amino acids. J gave up 3 bases and V 2 bases, and 3 bases lay outside the gene matches.

CDR3 in amino acids: CASEITGTGLLETQYF. For the CDR3, the DNA is TGCGCCAGCGAGATAACCGGGACAGGGCTCCTCGAGACCCAGTACTTC. The V call is TRBV10-1, the J call TRBJ2-5; 9 bases line up with TRBD1. V was clipped by 8 bases and J by 5 bases; unmatched bases: 15. Germline CDR1 and CDR2: WNHNN and SYGVQD (reference sequence). The CDR3 consists of 16 residues.

The gene calls are TRBV5-6 and TRBJ2-7; TRBD1 agrees at 7 bases. CDR3 length: 13 residues. V dropped 1 base and J dropped 3; count of bases not matched to a gene: 1. Germline V lookup: CDR1 SGHDT, CDR2 YYEEEE. CDR3 bases: TGTGCCAGCAGCTTGTCAGGGGGCTACGAGCAGTACTTC. Encoded protein: CASSLSGGYEQYF.